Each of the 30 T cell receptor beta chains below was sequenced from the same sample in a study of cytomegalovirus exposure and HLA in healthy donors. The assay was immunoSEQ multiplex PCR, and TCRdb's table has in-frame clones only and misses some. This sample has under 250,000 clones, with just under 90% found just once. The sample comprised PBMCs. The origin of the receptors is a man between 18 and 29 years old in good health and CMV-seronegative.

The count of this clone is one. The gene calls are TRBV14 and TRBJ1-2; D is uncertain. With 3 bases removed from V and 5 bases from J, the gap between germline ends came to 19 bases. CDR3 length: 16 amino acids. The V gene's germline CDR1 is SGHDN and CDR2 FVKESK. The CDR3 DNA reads TGTGCCAGCAGCCAGGCCGGGGAAGGCGAAGCATATGGCTACACCTTC. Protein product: CASSQAGEGEAYGYTF.

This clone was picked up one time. The CDR3 DNA reads as TGCGCCAGCAGCTCGAACAGACTAGCCGGACGCGATGAGCAGTTCTTC. Encoded protein: CASSSNRLAGRDEQFF. The V gene is TRBV5-1, the J gene TRBJ2-1; 7 nucleotides agree with TRBD2. The V segment lost 3 bases and the J segment 8 bases; nucleotides outside the gene matches: 14. This CDR3 has 16 residues. The germline gives CDR1 SGHRS, CDR2 YFSETQ.

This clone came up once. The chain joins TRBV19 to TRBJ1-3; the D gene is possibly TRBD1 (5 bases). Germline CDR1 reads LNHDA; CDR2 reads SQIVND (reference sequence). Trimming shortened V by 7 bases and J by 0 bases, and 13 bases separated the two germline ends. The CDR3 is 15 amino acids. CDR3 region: CASTDWGLSGNTIYF. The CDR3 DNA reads TGTGCCAGTACCGACTGGGGCCTCTCTGGAAACACCATATATTTT.

This chain's CDR3 is CASICREGQLGNTIYF. The CDR3 nucleotides read TGTGCCAGCATCTGCCGGGAAGGCCAACTTGGAAACACCATATATTTT. The chain has TRBV21-1 and TRBJ1-3. TRBV21-1 represents a pseudogene. The CDR3 runs to 16 residues.

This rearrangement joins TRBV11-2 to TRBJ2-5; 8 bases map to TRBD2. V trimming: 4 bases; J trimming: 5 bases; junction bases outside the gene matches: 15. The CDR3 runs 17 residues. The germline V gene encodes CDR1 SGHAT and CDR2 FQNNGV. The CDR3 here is CASSSRTKTSVVETQYF. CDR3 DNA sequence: TGTGCCAGCAGCTCCCGTACCAAGACTAGCGTGGTTGAGACCCAGTACTTC.

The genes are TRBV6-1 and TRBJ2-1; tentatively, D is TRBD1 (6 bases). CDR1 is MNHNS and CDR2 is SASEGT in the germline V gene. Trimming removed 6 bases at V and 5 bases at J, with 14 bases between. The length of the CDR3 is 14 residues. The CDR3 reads CASREPYRDNEQFF. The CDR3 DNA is TGTGCCAGCAGGGAACCTTACAGGGACAATGAGCAGTTCTTC.

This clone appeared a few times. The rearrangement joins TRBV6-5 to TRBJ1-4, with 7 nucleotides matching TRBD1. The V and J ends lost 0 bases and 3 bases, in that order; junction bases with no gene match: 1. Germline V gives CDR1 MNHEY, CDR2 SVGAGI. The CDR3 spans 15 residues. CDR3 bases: TGTGCCAGCAGTTACTCGGGACAGTCTAATGAAAAACTGTTTTTT. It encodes CASSYSGQSNEKLFF.

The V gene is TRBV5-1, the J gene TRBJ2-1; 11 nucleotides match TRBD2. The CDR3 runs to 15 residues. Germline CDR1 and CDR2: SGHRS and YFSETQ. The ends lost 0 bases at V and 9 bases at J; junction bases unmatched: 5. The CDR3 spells CASSLVSGRAAEQFF. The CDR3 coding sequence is TGCGCCAGCAGCTTGGTTAGCGGGAGGGCCGCTGAGCAGTTCTTC.

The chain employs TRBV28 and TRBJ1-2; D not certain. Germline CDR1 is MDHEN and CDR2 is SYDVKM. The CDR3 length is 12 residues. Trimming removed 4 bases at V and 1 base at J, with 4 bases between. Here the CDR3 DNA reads TGTGCCAGCAGTTCACTTAACTATGGCTACACCTTC. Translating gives CASSSLNYGYTF.

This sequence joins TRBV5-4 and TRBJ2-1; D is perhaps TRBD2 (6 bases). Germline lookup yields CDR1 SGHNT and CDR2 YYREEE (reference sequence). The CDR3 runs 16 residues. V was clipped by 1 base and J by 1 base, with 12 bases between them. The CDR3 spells CASSLPGRGSYNEQFF. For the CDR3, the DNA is TGTGCCAGCAGCTTGCCCGGGAGAGGATCCTACAATGAGCAGTTCTTC.

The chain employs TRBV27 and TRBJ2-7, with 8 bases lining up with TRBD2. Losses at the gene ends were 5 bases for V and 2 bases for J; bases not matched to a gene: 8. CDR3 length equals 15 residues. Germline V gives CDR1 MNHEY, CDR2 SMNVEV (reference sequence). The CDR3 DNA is TGTGCCAGCAGTACTACCCCGCGGGGGGCCTACGAGCAGTACTTC. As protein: CASSTTPRGAYEQYF.

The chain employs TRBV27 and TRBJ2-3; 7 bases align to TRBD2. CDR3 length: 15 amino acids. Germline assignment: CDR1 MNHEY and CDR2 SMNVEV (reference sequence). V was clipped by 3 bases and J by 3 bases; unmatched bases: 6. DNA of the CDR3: TGTGCCAGCAGTTTGGGGGGGAGAGATACAGATACGCAGTATTTT. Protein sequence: CASSLGGRDTDTQYF.

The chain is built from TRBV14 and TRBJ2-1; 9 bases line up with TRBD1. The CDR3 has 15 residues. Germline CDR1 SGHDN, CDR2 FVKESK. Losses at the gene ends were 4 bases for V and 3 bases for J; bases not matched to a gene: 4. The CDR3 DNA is TGTGCCAGCAGCCGCGGGACAGGGAACTACAATGAGCAGTTCTTC. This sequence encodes CASSRGTGNYNEQFF.

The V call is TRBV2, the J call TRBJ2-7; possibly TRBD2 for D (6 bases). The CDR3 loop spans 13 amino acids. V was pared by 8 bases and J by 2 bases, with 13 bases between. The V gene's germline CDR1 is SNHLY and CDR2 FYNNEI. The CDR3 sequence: CASGEDGTYEQYF. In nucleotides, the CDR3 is TGTGCCAGCGGGGAGGACGGGACCTACGAGCAGTACTTC.

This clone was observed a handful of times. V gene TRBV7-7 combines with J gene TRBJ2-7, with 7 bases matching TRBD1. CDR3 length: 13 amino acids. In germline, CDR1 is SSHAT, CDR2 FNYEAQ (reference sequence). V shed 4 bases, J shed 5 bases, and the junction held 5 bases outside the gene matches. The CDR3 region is CASSYRQGHEQYF. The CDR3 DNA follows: TGTGCCAGCAGCTACCGACAGGGCCACGAGCAGTACTTC.

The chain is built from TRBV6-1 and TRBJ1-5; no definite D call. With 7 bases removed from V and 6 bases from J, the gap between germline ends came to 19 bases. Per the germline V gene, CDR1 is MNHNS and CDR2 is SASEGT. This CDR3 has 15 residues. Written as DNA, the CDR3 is TGTGCCAGCACTTTCCGGTCTCAGGCCGGTCAGCCCCAGCATTTT. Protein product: CASTFRSQAGQPQHF.

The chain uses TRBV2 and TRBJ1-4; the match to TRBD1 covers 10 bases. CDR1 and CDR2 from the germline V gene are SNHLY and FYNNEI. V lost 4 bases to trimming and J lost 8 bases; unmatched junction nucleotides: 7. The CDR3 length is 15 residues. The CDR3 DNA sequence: TGTGCCAGCAGTGGGGCCCGGGACAGGGGCGAAAAACTGTTTTTT. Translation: CASSGARDRGEKLFF.

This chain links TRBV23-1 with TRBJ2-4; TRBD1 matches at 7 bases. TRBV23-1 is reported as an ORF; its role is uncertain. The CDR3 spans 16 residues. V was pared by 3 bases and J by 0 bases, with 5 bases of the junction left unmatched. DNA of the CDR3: TGCGCCAGCAGTCATAGGGGGCTAAGAGCCAAAAACATTCAGTACTTC. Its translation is CASSHRGLRAKNIQYF.

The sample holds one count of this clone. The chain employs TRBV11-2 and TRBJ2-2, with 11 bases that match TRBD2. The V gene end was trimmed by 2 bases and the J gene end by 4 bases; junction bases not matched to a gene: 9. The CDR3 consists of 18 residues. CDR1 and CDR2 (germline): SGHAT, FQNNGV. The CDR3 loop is CASSLYWTSGSLTGELFF. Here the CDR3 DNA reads TGTGCCAGCAGCTTATACTGGACTAGCGGGTCTCTCACCGGGGAGCTGTTTTTT. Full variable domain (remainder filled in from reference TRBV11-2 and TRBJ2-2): EAGVAQSPRYKIIEKRQSVAFWCNPISGHATLYWYQQILGQGPKLLIQFQNNGVVDDSQLPKDRFSAERLKGVDSTLKIQPAKLEDSAVYLCASSLYWTSGSLTGELFFGEGSRLTVL.

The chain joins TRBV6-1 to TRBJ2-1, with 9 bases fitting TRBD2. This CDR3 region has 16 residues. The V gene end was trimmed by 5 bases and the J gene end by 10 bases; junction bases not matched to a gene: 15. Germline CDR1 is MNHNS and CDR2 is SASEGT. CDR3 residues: CASSKGTSYHNEEQFF. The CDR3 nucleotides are TGTGCCAGCAGTAAAGGGACTAGCTACCACAATGAAGAGCAGTTCTTC.

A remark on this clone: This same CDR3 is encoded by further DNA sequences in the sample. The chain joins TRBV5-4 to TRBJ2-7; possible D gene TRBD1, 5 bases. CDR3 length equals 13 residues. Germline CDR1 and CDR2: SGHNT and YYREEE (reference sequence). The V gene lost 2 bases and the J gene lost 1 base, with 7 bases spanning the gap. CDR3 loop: CASSLDRSYEQYF. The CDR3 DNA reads TGTGCCAGCAGCTTAGACAGATCCTACGAGCAGTACTTC. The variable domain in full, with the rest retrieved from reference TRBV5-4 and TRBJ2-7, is ETGVTQSPTHLIKTRGQQVTLRCSSQSGHNTVSWYQQALGQGPQFIFQYYREEENGRGNFPPRFSGLQFPNYSSELNVNALELDDSALYLCASSLDRSYEQYFGPGTRLTVT.

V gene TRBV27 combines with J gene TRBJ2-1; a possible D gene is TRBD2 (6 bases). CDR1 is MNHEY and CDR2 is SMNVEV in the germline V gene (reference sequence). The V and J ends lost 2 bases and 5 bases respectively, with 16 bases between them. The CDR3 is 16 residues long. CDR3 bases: TGTGCCAGCAGTTTAAAAGGAGGGAGGTTCGACAATGAGCAGTTCTTC. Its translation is CASSLKGGRFDNEQFF.

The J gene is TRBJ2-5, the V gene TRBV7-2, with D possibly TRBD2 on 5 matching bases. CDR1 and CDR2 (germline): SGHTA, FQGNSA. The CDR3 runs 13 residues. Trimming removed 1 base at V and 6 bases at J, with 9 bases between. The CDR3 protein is CASSLVAGQTQYF. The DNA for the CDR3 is TGTGCCAGCAGCTTAGTTGCGGGCCAGACCCAGTACTTC.

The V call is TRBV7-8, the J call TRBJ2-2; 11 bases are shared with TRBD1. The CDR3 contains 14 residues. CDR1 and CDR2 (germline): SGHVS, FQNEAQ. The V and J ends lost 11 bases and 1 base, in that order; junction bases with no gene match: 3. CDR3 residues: CAGQGALNTGELFF. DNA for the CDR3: TGTGCCGGACAGGGGGCGCTGAACACCGGGGAGCTGTTTTTT.

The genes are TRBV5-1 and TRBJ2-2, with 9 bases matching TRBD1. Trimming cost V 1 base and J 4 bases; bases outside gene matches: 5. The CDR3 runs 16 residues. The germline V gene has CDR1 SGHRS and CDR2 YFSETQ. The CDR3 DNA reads TGCGCCAGCAGCTTGAGGGCGGACAGGGGCACCGGGGAGCTGTTTTTT. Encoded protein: CASSLRADRGTGELFF. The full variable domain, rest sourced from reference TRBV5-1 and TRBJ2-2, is KAGVTQTPRYLIKTRGQQVTLSCSPISGHRSVSWYQQTPGQGLQFLFEYFSETQRNKGNFPGRFSGRQFSNSRSEMNVSTLELGDSALYLCASSLRADRGTGELFFGEGSRLTVL.

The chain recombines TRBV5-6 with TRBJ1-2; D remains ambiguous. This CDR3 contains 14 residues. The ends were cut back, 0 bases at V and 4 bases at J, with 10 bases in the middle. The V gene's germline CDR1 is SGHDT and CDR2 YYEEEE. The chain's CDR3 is CASSLVLVSYGYTF. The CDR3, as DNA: TGTGCCAGCAGCTTGGTCTTAGTATCCTATGGCTACACCTTC.

The chain's CDR3 is CASTKQGTGSAFF. For the CDR3, the DNA is TGTGCCAGCACCAAACAGGGTACGGGGTCAGCTTTCTTT. The chain couples TRBV6-5 to TRBJ1-1; D possibly corresponds to TRBD1 (6 bases). CDR3 length: 13 amino acids. Trimming stripped 7 bases from V and 10 bases from J, with 19 bases between. Germline V lookup: CDR1 MNHEY, CDR2 SVGAGI.

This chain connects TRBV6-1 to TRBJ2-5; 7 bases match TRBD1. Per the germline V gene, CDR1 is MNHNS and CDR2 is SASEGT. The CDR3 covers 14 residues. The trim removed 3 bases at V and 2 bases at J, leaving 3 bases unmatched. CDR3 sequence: CASSDTTGQETQYF. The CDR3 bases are TGTGCCAGCAGTGACACGACAGGGCAAGAGACCCAGTACTTC.

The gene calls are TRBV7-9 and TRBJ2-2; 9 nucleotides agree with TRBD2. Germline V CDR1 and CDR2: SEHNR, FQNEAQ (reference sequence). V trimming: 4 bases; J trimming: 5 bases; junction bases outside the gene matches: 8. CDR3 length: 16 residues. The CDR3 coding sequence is TGTGCCAGCAGCTCTGGGCTAGCGGGGATTACCGGGGAGCTGTTTTTT. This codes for CASSSGLAGITGELFF.

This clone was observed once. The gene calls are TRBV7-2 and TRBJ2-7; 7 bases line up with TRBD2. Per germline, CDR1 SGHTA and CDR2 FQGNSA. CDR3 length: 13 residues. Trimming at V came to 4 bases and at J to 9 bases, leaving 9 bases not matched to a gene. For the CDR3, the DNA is TGTGCCAGCAGCTCCAGACGGGGGGAGGTGCAGTACTTC. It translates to CASSSRRGEVQYF.